What follows describes a single T cell receptor (beta chain). Its antigen target is currently unknown. No clone much larger than this one lies a single base away; base qualities are absent. The record originates from a study of cytomegalovirus exposure and HLA in healthy donors (dated by TCRdb to about 2017). Turning to the overall study: According to an earlier analysis of around 600 of the donors, about 179 million T cells yielded some 110 million unique TCR beta sequences and about 300 Gb of sequence data. Rather than drawing on any new phenotypic data, the later analysis identified candidate immune exposures from TCR beta sequences and the way those sequences occurred across donors. The study profiled the T cell repertoires of hundreds of subjects by immunosequencing and related them to cytomegalovirus serostatus. Because of strong linkage in the cohort, five DR-DQ haplotypes were treated as single units for association and clustering. Donor age, sex, ethnicity and CMV serostatus were compiled together with the repertoire data. An earlier analysis of 450 to 750 of the donors used high-throughput TCR beta sequencing to judge whether each TCR beta V gene segment behaved as functional or pseudogenic. Among the roughly 370 genotyped donors, more than 70% belonged to the genetic ancestry cluster associated with self-reported Caucasian donors. The number of donors typed differed by locus, with about 629-640 for A, B, C, DRB1 and DQB1, about 500 for DQA1, some 570 for DPA1, and some 470 for DPB1. A separate validation cohort of roughly 120 different subjects was used in addition to the roughly 670-subject first cohort. An early release that covered fewer than 800 HLA-typed donors contained about 290 gigabases of sequencing data and 80 million or so unique TCR sequences. Class I and class II HLA loci were covered by the typing at four-digit resolution. To predict cytomegalovirus infection status, the study brought together high-throughput TCR immunosequencing, statistical association of individual TCRs with disease status, and machine learning. A later genetic analysis used genome-wide SNP genotypes for about 60% of the roughly 670 donors, treating that subset as a discovery cohort. The study was designed to test whether signatures of past pathogen exposure could be identified by cataloging public T cell receptors. All discovery cohort repertoires had been generated using a single sequencing platform. In a later analysis, previously published TCR beta repertoires from some 640 donors were re-analyzed and high-resolution HLA genotyping was added so that TCR occurrence patterns could be studied. Across approximately 400 genotyped donors of the cohort, an average of about 220,000 unique TCR beta nucleotide sequences per donor were sequenced, and roughly a sixth of those sequences were non-productive.

What the authors observed across the whole study: The study listed 164 TCR beta chains as associated with cytomegalovirus. In an earlier analysis of around 600 of the donors, most TCR beta V segments appeared in productive rearrangements about 87% or about 30% of the time, broadly matching IMGT annotations. V-gene and J-gene trimming of TCR beta chains was associated with a missense DCLRE1C variant in a later genetic analysis, and the association was replicated in an independent cohort. The classifier was reported to diagnose cytomegalovirus status with high specificity and sensitivity in both the original and validation cohorts. Because HLA typing was unavailable for some donors at each locus, only the typed subset was used in association tests. Most TCR sequences were seen in very few donors, while some public TCRs were found in many individuals. A later analysis found that HLA-associated TCR beta chains were more clonally expanded and had lower generation probabilities than equally common non-associated chains. Because counts were too low, roughly 18 rarely observed V segments, including chromosome 9 orphons, were left out of the earlier analysis of some 600 of the donors. This cohort had only TCR beta chains sequenced, and the lack of alpha or paired-chain data limited which features could be detected. Immune exposure information for the cohort was limited to CMV serostatus. Most CMV-associated TCR beta chains appeared to be HLA-restricted in a later analysis, and the HLA associations seemed to be driven largely by CMV exposure. Sequencing depth was assumed to be roughly uniform across donors in the presence/absence analyses, though that assumption may not hold. A further reported finding was that TCR beta sequences accurately predicted the HLA-A and HLA-B alleles for most subjects in the first cohort. Correlated functional status among segregating V segments might reflect linkage disequilibrium, but an unknown experimental factor could not be ruled out. The sequencing pipeline was judged likely to have produced a cluster of highly shared sequence variants as a technical artifact. The authors suggested that the approach could potentially be extended to other disease states and immunological phenotypes. The 87-base-pair reads could not distinguish some IMGT-functional V segments, including TRBV6-2 and TRBV6-3, so those segments were excluded. Several of the top co-occurrence clusters appeared to be linked to parvovirus B19, influenza, CMV and Epstein-Barr virus, according to a later analysis. When HLA alleles, especially DR and DQ, strongly co-occurred, TCR associations were difficult to assign to individual alleles. In vitro tests confirmed that a few of the cytomegalovirus-associated TCR beta chains recognize cytomegalovirus antigens. A later analysis found that TCR association rates varied across HLA loci, with DRB1 alleles showing the most associated TCRs and HLA-C alleles the fewest. Specific HLA alleles were associated with 16,951 TCR beta sequences at a false discovery rate of 0.05 in a later analysis. Compared with the approximately 600-donor mean, donors in an Asian-associated ancestry cluster had fewer N-insertions in productive TCRs, according to a later genetic analysis.

Libraries were made using the immunoSEQ multiplex PCR assay. For the multiplex PCR, a mixture combining 60 forward primers for TCR Vbeta segments and 13 reverse primers for TCR Jbeta segments was used. A multiplex PCR assay on genomic DNA amplified the CDR3 region of rearranged TCR beta genes. The Illumina HiSeq System was used to sequence the amplified TCR beta libraries as 87-base-pair reads. The paper's data handling went like this. Across the 666 repertoires, a later analysis counted tens of millions of unique TCR beta chains, roughly 11 million of which were shared by at least two donors. To remove PCR and sequencing errors, raw reads were error-corrected and collapsed into unique sequences using a nearest-neighbor algorithm that merged closely related sequences. Alignment of CDR3 sequences to IMGT reference sequences was used to assign V, D and J gene segments. For a sequence to be retained, a match of at least six nucleotides to both a V gene segment and a J gene segment was required. Rearrangements were classified as productive when the CDR3 lacked stop codons and remained in frame with V and J, and all other rearrangements were classified as non-productive. Following IMGT convention, CDR3 was defined as the stretch from the second conserved V-encoded cysteine up to the conserved J-encoded phenylalanine. The earlier analysis of more than 450 of the donors excluded sequences that lacked an unambiguous match to a single V gene segment. In an earlier analysis of 587 of the donors, a V segment was called functional when productive rearrangements were above 56.7%, and segregating when the standard deviation between donors exceeded 5%. A statistical classification framework was developed to diagnose cytomegalovirus status using the catalog of TCR beta chain sequences. In a later analysis, V and J genes were assigned by comparing TCR nucleotide sequences against IMGT/GENE-DB human TR gene sequences. The TCRdist pipeline was used in a later analysis to assign CDR3 sequences and most-parsimonious VDJ recombination scenarios. A later analysis defined each TCR beta chain by its CDR3 amino acid sequence plus V-gene family, and excluded reads lacking a unique V-gene family. As a way to deal with suspected cross-contamination and a sequencing artifact, a later analysis dropped 450 to 700 nucleotide sequences that were highly shared and had low generation probability. A later analysis calculated a clonal expansion index for each public chain from normalized within-repertoire ranks of inferred template counts. A later analysis computed generation probabilities with a VDJ recombination model fitted to out-of-frame rearrangements, and checked the results against IGoR. Hypergeometric tests were used in a later analysis to score TCR-TCR, TCR-HLA and TCR-CMV co-occurrence, with a repertoire-size bias correction applied to the TCR pairs. In a later analysis, false discovery rates were estimated by permuting HLA or CMV assignments 20 times. In a later analysis, co-occurring TCRs were grouped using DBSCAN, and TCRdist sequence similarity was added for clustering within HLA-allele-positive subsets. Repertoires with fewer than 30,000 or more than 120,000 public chains, plus five repertoires with anomalous nucleotide sharing, were excluded from co-occurrence clustering. In TCRdb, the immuneACCESS table is reduced to in-frame sequences with V and J assigned. These tables do not hold every clone; where another copy was compared, an unresolved V gene accounts for under half, and the others remain unexplained. V and J calls and clone size are those listed in that table; D and trimming were worked out from the DNA. The sample has about 140,000 clones on record, approximately 80% of them singletons. Together, the top ten hold 2% to 2.5% of the sample.

V loses 3 bases, J loses 7 bases, and the germline ends lie 16 bases apart. CDR3 length: 14 amino acids, cysteine to phenylalanine. CDR3 DNA only is kept here, 42 bases in frame from base 1. CDR1 is given as SGHTS and CDR2 as YDEGEE, both from the germline V gene. The cohort was made up of 500 to 850 healthy bone marrow donors. Cohort members were all nominally healthy when sampled, although unrecorded immune exposures were likely present. The donor was CMV seronegative and was included in the group of a few hundred seronegative cohort members. Every donor gave a peripheral blood sample, and the peripheral blood mononuclear cells from that sample were used for TCR beta sequencing. Genomic DNA was extracted from the blood cell samples with the Qiagen DNeasy Blood Extraction Kit.

This chain joins TRBV5-8 to TRBJ1-1; the D gene cannot be named for sure. This clonotype originated in a man in his fifties in good health and CMV-seronegative. Sequenced: PBMCs. The DNA sequence is TGTGCCAGCAGCTGTCTAGCCTATACTTGTGAAGCTTTCTTT. Its protein is CASSCLAYTCEAFF.